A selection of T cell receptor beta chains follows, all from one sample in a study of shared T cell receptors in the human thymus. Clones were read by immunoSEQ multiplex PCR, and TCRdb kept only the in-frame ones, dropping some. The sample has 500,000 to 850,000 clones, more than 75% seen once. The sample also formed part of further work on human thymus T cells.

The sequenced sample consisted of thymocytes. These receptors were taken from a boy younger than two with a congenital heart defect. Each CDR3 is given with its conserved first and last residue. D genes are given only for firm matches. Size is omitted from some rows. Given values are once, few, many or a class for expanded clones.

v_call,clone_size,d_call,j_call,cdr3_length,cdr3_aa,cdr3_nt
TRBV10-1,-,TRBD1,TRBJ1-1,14,CASDNGTGDTEAFF,TGCGCCAGCGATAACGGGACAGGGGACACTGAAGCTTTCTTT
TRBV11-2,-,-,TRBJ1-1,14,CASSYSTDHTEAFF,TGTGCCAGCAGCTATTCGACAGACCACACTGAAGCTTTCTTT
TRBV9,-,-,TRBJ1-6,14,CASSPPGANSPLHF,TGTGCCAGCAGCCCTCCTGGGGCCAATTCACCCCTCCACTTT
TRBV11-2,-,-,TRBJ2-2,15,CASTPRADATGELFF,TGTGCCAGCACCCCAAGAGCTGATGCCACCGGGGAGCTGTTTTTT
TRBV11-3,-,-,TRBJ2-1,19,CASSPGGTGGKSSYNEQFF,TGTGCCAGCAGCCCAGGGGGGACGGGGGGGAAAAGCTCCTACAATGAGCAGTTCTTC
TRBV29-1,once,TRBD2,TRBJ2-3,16,CSVGLAGGTSTDTQYF,TGCAGCGTGGGGCTAGCGGGAGGGACTAGCACAGATACGCAGTATTTT
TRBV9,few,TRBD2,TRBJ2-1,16,CASSPPPGTSRYGQFF,TGTGCCAGCAGCCCACCTCCCGGGACTAGCAGGTATGGTCAGTTCTTC
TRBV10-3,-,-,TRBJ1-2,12,CAISAAHLGYTF,TGTGCCATCAGTGCCGCGCACTTGGGCTACACCTTC
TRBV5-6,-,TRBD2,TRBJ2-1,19,CASSSGGITSSRAYNEQFF,TGTGCCAGCAGCTCGGGGGGAATCACTTCTAGCCGGGCCTACAATGAGCAGTTCTTC
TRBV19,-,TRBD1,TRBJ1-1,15,CASRDSGQGRTEAFF,TGTGCCAGTAGGGACTCGGGACAGGGAAGAACTGAAGCTTTCTTT
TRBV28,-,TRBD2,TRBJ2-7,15,CASSPRLAGSGEQYF,TGTGCCAGCAGTCCTAGACTAGCGGGATCGGGTGAGCAGTACTTC
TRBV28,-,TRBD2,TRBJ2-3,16,CASSCGLAGGTDTQYF,TGTGCCAGCAGTTGCGGACTAGCGGGGGGCACAGATACGCAGTATTTT
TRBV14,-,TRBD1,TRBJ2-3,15,CASSSTGQSTDTQYF,TGTGCCAGCAGCTCTACGGGACAGAGCACAGATACGCAGTATTTT
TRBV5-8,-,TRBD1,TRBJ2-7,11,CASSRMGQGTF,TGTGCCAGCAGCAGGATGGGACAGGGGACTTTC
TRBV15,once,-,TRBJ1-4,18,CATSRVGSWGGINEKLFF,TGTGCCACCAGCAGAGTGGGATCTTGGGGGGGCATTAATGAAAAACTGTTTTTT
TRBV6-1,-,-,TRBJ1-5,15,CASFVGSGSGQPQHF,TGTGCCAGCTTTGTTGGCTCAGGGTCGGGTCAGCCCCAGCATTTT
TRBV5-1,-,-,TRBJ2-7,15,CASSRPRSGTYEQYF,TGCGCCAGCAGCCGCCCCAGGTCAGGAACCTACGAGCAGTACTTC
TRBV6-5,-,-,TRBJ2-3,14,CASTPREGDPPQYF,TGTGCCAGCACCCCGCGAGAAGGAGACCCCCCGCAGTATTTT
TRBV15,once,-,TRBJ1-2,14,CATSSLGGVWGYTF,TGTGCCACCAGCAGCCTGGGGGGGGTTTGGGGCTACACCTTC
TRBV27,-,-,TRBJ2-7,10,CASSLYEQYF,TGTGCCAGCAGTCTTTACGAGCAGTACTTC
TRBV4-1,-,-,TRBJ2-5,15,CASSDGQTNQETQYF,TGCGCCAGCAGCGACGGGCAGACTAACCAAGAGACCCAGTACTTC
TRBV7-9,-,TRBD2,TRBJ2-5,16,CASSSEPGLKQETQYF,TGTGCCAGCAGCTCAGAGCCGGGACTAAAACAAGAGACCCAGTACTTC
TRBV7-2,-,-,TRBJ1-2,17,CASSLEQGPLVGYGYTF,TGTGCCAGCAGCTTAGAGCAGGGCCCCCTCGTAGGCTATGGCTACACCTTC
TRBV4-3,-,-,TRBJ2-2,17,CASSQDREAFSAGELFF,TGCGCCAGCAGCCAAGATCGGGAAGCTTTTTCCGCCGGGGAGCTGTTTTTT
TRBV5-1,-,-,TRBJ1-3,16,CASSFDASGFGNTIYF,TGCGCCAGCAGCTTTGATGCCTCAGGTTTTGGGAACACCATATATTTT
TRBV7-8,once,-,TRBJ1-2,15,CASSLKQGPNYGYTF,TGTGCCAGCAGCTTAAAACAGGGCCCTAACTATGGCTACACCTTC
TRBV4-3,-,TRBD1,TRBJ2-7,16,CASSHARTGASYEQYF,TGCGCCAGCAGCCACGCCCGGACAGGTGCCTCCTACGAGCAGTACTTC
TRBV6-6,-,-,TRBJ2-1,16,CASSYRKYGKWGEQFF,TGTGCCAGCAGTTACAGGAAATACGGGAAATGGGGTGAGCAGTTCTTC
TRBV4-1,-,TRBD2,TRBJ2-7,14,CASSKRGSSYEQYF,TGCGCCAGCAGCAAGCGCGGGAGCTCCTACGAGCAGTACTTC
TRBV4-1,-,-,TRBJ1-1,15,CASSPLQQVNTEAFF,TGCGCCAGCAGCCCCCTTCAACAGGTTAACACTGAAGCTTTCTTT
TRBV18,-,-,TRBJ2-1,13,CASSPPAAAEQFF,TGTGCCAGCTCACCACCGGCAGCGGCTGAGCAGTTCTTC
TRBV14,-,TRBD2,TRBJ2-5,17,CASSPYPGLAGLETQYF,TGTGCCAGCAGCCCGTACCCGGGACTAGCGGGATTAGAGACCCAGTACTTC
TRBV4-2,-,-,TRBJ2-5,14,CASSQVPQVETQYF,TGTGCCAGCAGCCAAGTACCACAAGTGGAGACCCAGTACTTC
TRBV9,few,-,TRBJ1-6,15,CASSVGVRGDSPLHF,TGTGCCAGCAGCGTAGGGGTTAGGGGCGATTCACCCCTCCACTTT
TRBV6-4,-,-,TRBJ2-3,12,CASSDAGPPQYF,TGTGCCAGCAGTGACGCGGGACCACCGCAGTATTTT
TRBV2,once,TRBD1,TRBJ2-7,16,CASSPYRGIPSYEQYF,TGTGCCAGCAGTCCTTACAGGGGAATCCCCTCTTACGAGCAGTACTTC